This T cell receptor beta chain was captured in a study of T cell responses to AZD1222 COVID-19 vaccine. Study results and limitations: Elevations in Spike-specific TCR breadth and depth followed administration of two AZD1222 doses. The number of AZD1222 recipients seropositive at baseline was only 6 or 7.

The germline V gene has CDR1 SGDLS and CDR2 YYNGEE. The CDR3 contains 15 residues. The V and J ends lost 4 bases and 0 bases respectively, with 13 bases between them. As concerns this clone: Its antigen is currently unknown.

Pooling covered second doses at about 4 or about 12 weeks. Some clones are missing from TCRdb's copy, which holds only in-frame ones; the method was immunoSEQ multiplex PCR. The table has more than 90,000 clones, 80% to 90% seen once; the top ten hold roughly 7%. Sequencing was performed on peripheral blood, taken 28 days after the second AZD1222 dose. The receptor was isolated from an adult who received the AZD1222 COVID-19 vaccine. The genes are TRBV9 and TRBJ1-1, with unresolved D. Here the CDR3 DNA reads TGTGCCAGCAGCAAGACGACGGGAATGAACACTGAAGCTTTCTTT. It translates to CASSKTTGMNTEAFF.